This TCR beta chain was found in a study of cytomegalovirus exposure and HLA in healthy donors. The overall study: Out of approximately 170 million T cells, an earlier analysis found around 120 million unique TCR beta sequences in total.

V dropped 8 bases and J dropped 5; count of bases not matched to a gene: 15. The CDR3 totals 16 residues. Germline loops: CDR1 MDHEN, CDR2 SYDVKM. This clone was picked up one time. The antigen remains unidentified. Researchers ran the PCR with 60 Vbeta and 13 Jbeta primers. This table comes from immunoSEQ multiplex PCR, and its TCRdb copy is limited to in-frame clones, with some not included. The sample includes tens of thousands of clones, more than 60% of them seen just once. Study conclusions and caveats: Segments of the TCR beta V type were, in most cases, productive about 87% or about 30% of the time in an earlier analysis. CMV serostatus alone was available as immune exposure information. Reported results showed that the classifier diagnosed cytomegalovirus status with high specificity and sensitivity.

The sample taken for sequencing was PBMCs. This receptor was obtained from a man aged 40-49 years in good health and CMV-seronegative. The rearrangement links TRBV28 to TRBJ1-5; 7 bases match TRBD1. The CDR3 sequence: CASVPEGAPIHQPQHF. The CDR3 DNA follows: TGTGCCAGCGTCCCAGAGGGGGCCCCCATTCATCAGCCCCAGCATTTT.